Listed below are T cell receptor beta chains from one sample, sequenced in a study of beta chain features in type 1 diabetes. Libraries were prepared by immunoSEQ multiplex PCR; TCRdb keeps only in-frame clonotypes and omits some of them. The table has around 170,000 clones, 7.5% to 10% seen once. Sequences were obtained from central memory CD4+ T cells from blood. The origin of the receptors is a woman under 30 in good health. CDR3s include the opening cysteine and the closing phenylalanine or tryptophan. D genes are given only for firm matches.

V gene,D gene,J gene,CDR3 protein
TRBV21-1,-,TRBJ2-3,CASSLPQGWTDTQYF
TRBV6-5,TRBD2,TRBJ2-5,CAARSGRAGETQYF
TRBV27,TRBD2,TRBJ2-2,CASSLFSPLVGGTITGELFF
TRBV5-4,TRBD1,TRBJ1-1,CASSLDRGRAEAFF
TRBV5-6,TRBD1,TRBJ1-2,CASSFDRVPPIYYGYTF
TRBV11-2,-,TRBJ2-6,CASSLGGHSNVLTF
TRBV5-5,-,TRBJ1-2,CASSIGGAYNYGYTF
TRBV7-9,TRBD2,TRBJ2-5,CASSPGTSGWEGQETQYF
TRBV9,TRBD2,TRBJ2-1,CASSVDGGAWNEQFF
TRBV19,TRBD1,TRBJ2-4,CASSASGQGVIQYF
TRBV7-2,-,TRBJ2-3,CASARGGGGTDTQYF
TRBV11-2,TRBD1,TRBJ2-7,CASSSSGTAYEQYF
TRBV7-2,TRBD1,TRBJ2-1,CASSSVGQGVGEQFF
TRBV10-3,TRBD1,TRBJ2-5,CASSGYRGETQYF
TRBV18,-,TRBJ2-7,CASSPVEYEQYF
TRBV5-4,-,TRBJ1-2,CASSSDIGSIGYTF
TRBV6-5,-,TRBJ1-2,CASSSSQGRKDYTF
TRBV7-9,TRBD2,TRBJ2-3,CASSLGLAGGSGAPDTQYF
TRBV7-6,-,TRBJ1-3,CASSRNPTSEPGVSGNTIYF
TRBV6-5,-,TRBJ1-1,CASSWATGNTEAFF